What follows is one T cell receptor beta chain and its context. Its cognate antigen has yet to be identified. Per-nucleotide qualities are absent, and no much larger clonotype sits a single base away. Compared with germline, V lacks 4 bases and J lacks 11 bases; bases without a gene match: 11. CDR1 LGHDT and CDR2 YNNKEL were looked up in the germline V gene (reference sequence). Including cysteine and phenylalanine, the CDR3 has 15 amino acids. The entry retains the CDR3 DNA only, 45 bases that are in frame from base 1. The sample originates from a study of post-analysis software for immune sequencing data (dated by TCRdb to the mid-2010s). With respect to the entire study: The recorded disease courses included relapsing-remitting, secondary progressive and progressive-relapsing multiple sclerosis, and some patients had no subtype annotation. The patient repertoires were set against around ten previously published healthy control repertoires from donors whose ages ranged from roughly 6 to 25 years. A subset of samples was prepared in parallel using single-end sample barcoding, then pooled and co-amplified after Illumina adapter ligation. Overall study outcomes, separate from this receptor: The multiple sclerosis patient group was slightly younger than the control group. Patients showed significantly higher frequencies than controls for a few TRBV segments, among them TRBV5-6, TRBV5-1 and TRBV20-1. Direct clustering with F measure showed strong co-clustering of samples prepared in the same batch, prompting a batch-effect correction. Significantly lower normalized Chao1 diversity was found in multiple sclerosis patients than in controls, suggesting substantial peripheral T-cell clonal expansion.

The library was made by PCR. Sequencing relied on an Illumina HiSeq 2500. To reduce PCR and sequencing biases, unique molecular identifiers were built into the TCR beta cDNA libraries. About 500,000 cDNA molecules were obtained for every 1 to 10 million input T cells, so each molecule roughly corresponded to one T cell. The patient libraries were prepared and sequenced with the same protocol used for the earlier healthy control dataset. Samples belonging to the same batch were prepared together, multiplexed and sequenced on a shared HiSeq lane. The published analysis was carried out like this. Raw barcoded reads were processed with MIGEC, and single-read molecular identifier groups were discarded before consensus assembly and CDR3 extraction. Clonotype tables were post-analysed with VDJtools, normalizing diversity by down-sampling all datasets to the smallest sample size. Repertoire overlap clustering matched CDR3 amino acid but not nucleotide sequences to correct batch-related cross-sample contamination. TCRdb took the public reads, trimmed them with fastp at Q25, ran MiXCR for clone calling and kept in-frame beta chains. Each entry merges the rows of one CDR3 protein and shows their most common DNA and genes. TCRdb, not the authors, supplied the V and J calls. The sample table records approximately 360,000 distinct CDR3 sequences; around 33% of these occur just once. 10% to 15% of the sample goes to the ten largest clones.

To demonstrate the VDJtools post-analysis software, the study profiled TCR beta repertoires from the peripheral blood of 13 young patients with multiple sclerosis. The multiple sclerosis patients were children and adolescents between roughly 6 and 17 years of age. Specimen: blood. This TCR was recovered from a girl aged 5-17 years with multiple sclerosis. The V and J segments used are TRBV3-1 and TRBJ2-3, with 11 bases aligning to TRBD1. The CDR3 is CASSPWTGGVLGQYF. At the DNA level, the sequence is TGTGCCAGCAGCCCCTGGACAGGGGGCGTTCTAGGGCAGTATTTT.